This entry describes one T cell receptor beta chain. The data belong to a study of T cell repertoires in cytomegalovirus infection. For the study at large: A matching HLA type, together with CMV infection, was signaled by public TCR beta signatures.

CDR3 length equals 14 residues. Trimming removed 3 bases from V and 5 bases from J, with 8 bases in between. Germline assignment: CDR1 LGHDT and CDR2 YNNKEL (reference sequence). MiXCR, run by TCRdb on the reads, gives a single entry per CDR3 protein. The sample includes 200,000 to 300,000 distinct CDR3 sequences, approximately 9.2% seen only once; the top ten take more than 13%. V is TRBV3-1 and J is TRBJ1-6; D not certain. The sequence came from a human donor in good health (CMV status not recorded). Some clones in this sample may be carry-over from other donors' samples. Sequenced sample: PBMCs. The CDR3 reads CASSQRTDNSPLHF. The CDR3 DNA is TGTGCCAGCAGCCAGAGGACCGATAATTCACCCCTCCACTTT.